The sequence of this T cell receptor (beta chain) was determined in a study of tumor-infiltrating lymphocytes in primary liver carcinoma. Study as a whole: About 3.65 to 7.5 million productive TCRbeta reads were obtained from the samples, with similar numbers across tissue types. Study outcomes and limitations: Only about 7.5-24% of top clones appeared in all five tumor regions.

Between roughly 18 and 30 mg of unsorted bulk tissue served as the source from which RNA and DNA were co-extracted. All patients had surgically resected primary liver carcinoma. Those patients suffered from chronic HBV infection and were treatment-naive. From 500 ng total RNA, TCR beta cDNA was generated with a primer in the constant region. TCR beta libraries came from three nested multiplex PCR rounds using slightly modified ARM-PCR. TRBV1-TRBV30 forward primers paired with a C-beta reverse primer drove the first two PCR rounds, 10 cycles each. Each CDR3 protein gets one entry after TCRdb re-called the multiplex PCR reads with MiXCR. The sample has under 110,000 distinct CDR3 sequences, about 67% seen once. CDR1 is SGHRS, CDR2 YFSETQ, per germline. V shed 4 bases, J shed 3 bases, and the junction held 8 bases outside the gene matches. The CDR3 totals 16 residues. Comment on this clonotype: Its antigen is not identified.

This receptor was taken from a woman aged 55-70 years with primary liver carcinoma and hepatitis B virus infection. The V call is TRBV5-1, the J call TRBJ2-2; 8 bases map to TRBD1. Sequencing used liver tumor tissue from sampling region 2. This sample's subset: tumor region T2, inferior pole. The CDR3 loop reads CASSRTGGLDTGELFF. CDR3 nucleotide sequence: TGCGCCAGCAGCAGAACAGGGGGTCTGGACACCGGGGAGCTGTTTTTT.